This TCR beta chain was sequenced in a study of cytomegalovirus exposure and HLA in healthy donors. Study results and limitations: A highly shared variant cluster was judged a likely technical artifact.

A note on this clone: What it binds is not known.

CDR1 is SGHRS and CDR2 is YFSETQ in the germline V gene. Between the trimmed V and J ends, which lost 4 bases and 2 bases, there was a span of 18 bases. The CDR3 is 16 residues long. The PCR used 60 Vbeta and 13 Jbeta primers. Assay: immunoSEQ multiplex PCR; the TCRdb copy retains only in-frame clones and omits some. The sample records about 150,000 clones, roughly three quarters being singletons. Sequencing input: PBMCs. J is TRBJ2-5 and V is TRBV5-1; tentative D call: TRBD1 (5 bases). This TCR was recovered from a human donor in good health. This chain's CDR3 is CASSLGVRQKQETQYF. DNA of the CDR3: TGCGCCAGCAGCCTCGGCGTCCGACAGAAGCAAGAGACCCAGTACTTC.